This TCR beta chain was identified in a study of blood T cell repertoires in COVID-19. Study summary: Among Cohort 3 donors, those recovered had two negative PCRs, clearance, or symptom resolution. The samples span acute and convalescent COVID-19 from the United States, Italy and Spain.

Trimming took off 0 bases at V and 3 bases at J, with 9 bases between the two ends. Germline V gene data show CDR1 as SGDLS and CDR2 as YYNGEE. The CDR3 is made up of 15 amino acids. In the original processing: Amplification from reference gene primers served as the basis for estimated nucleated cell counts. Only in-frame clones appear in the TCRdb table, and some are missing; sequencing was by immunoSEQ multiplex PCR. V, J and clone size are those of that table, while D and trimming were read from the DNA. The table includes 300,000 to 450,000 clones, about 87% detected once. Those enrolled, adults aged 18 to 89 years, came from fewer than 25 US areas.

This chain joins TRBV9 and TRBJ1-4; tentatively, D is TRBD1 (5 bases). Sample: PBMCs or T cells enriched from blood (not recorded which). The receptor comes from a man aged 40-55 years in a cohort exposed to, infected with or recovered from COVID-19 (not recorded which). The CDR3 region has the DNA TGTGCCAGCAGCGTAGGTCAGGGTTCTAATGAAAAACTGTTTTTT. Its protein is CASSVGQGSNEKLFF.